The rows below give T cell receptor beta chains drawn from one sample of a study of T cells after yellow fever vaccination. TCRdb re-analysed the 5' RACE reads in MiXCR, keeping a single row per CDR3 protein. The repertoire holds roughly 190,000 distinct CDR3 sequences, with roughly 9.6% as singletons. The sample was CD8+ T cells sorted from PBMCs, taken 15 days after the yellow fever booster vaccination. The receptors shown here come from a young man who received the YFV17D yellow fever vaccine. CDR3s include the opening cysteine and the closing phenylalanine or tryptophan. Each record gives: clone size, V gene, D gene, J gene, CDR3 DNA, CDR3 protein. A D gene is named only where the DNA matches it firmly. A clone size is listed for some rows: how often the clone was seen (once, few, many), or a class if it is expanded.

size: NA
V: TRBV7-7
D: NA
J: TRBJ2-1
DNA: TGTGCTAGCAGCTTAACAGAATACAATGAGCAGTTCTTC
CDR3: CASSLTEYNEQFF

size: few
V: TRBV12-3/TRBV12-4
D: TRBD2
J: TRBJ2-3
DNA: TGTGCCAGCAGTTGGGGACTAGCGGACCGTACGCAGTATTTT
CDR3: CASSWGLADRTQYF

size: few
V: TRBV11-2
D: NA
J: TRBJ1-2
DNA: TGTGCCAGCAGCCCCCGATCTCGGGAGGGCTATGGCTACACCTTC
CDR3: CASSPRSREGYGYTF

size: few
V: TRBV4-1
D: NA
J: TRBJ2-7
DNA: TGCGCCAGCAGCCAAGAAGGAGGCGGGGCCAGCTCCTACGAGCAGTACTTC
CDR3: CASSQEGGGASSYEQYF

size: many
V: TRBV6-1
D: NA
J: TRBJ2-1
DNA: TGTGCCAGCGACGACAATGAGCAGTTCTTC
CDR3: CASDDNEQFF

size: few
V: TRBV11-2
D: NA
J: TRBJ1-6
DNA: TGTGCCAGCAGCTCTCTTGGGAATTCACCCCTCCACTTT
CDR3: CASSSLGNSPLHF

size: few
V: TRBV3-1
D: NA
J: TRBJ1-4
DNA: TGTGCCAGCAGCCCACGACTGACAACTAATGAAAAACTGTTTTTT
CDR3: CASSPRLTTNEKLFF

size: few
V: TRBV4-1
D: NA
J: TRBJ2-7
DNA: TGCGCCAGCAGCCTGAGAGAGGACACATTGGGATCCTACGAGCAGTACTTC
CDR3: CASSLREDTLGSYEQYF

size: few
V: TRBV11-2
D: NA
J: TRBJ2-1
DNA: TGTGCCAGCAGGTTGGATCCCGGGACGGAGTTCTTC
CDR3: CASRLDPGTEFF

size: few
V: TRBV4-3
D: NA
J: TRBJ2-3
DNA: TGCGCCAGCAGCCAAGACACCATTCGCACAGATACGCAGTATTTT
CDR3: CASSQDTIRTDTQYF

size: few
V: TRBV19
D: TRBD2
J: TRBJ2-5
DNA: TGTGCCAGTAGTATAGAGACTAGCGTAGAAGAGACCCAGTACTTC
CDR3: CASSIETSVEETQYF

size: many
V: TRBV5-1
D: TRBD1
J: TRBJ2-2
DNA: TGCGCCAGCAGCCCGGGACAGGGGGTGATTATCGCGAACACCGGGGAGCTGTTTTTT
CDR3: CASSPGQGVIIANTGELFF

size: few
V: TRBV4-1
D: NA
J: TRBJ2-1
DNA: TGCGCCAGCAGCCAGCCTCCCAATGAGCAGTTCTTC
CDR3: CASSQPPNEQFF

size: few
V: TRBV4-1
D: NA
J: TRBJ2-3
DNA: TGCGCCAGCAGCCAAGAAGGTGGGGGGGCCGCAGATACGCAGTATTTT
CDR3: CASSQEGGGAADTQYF

size: NA
V: TRBV28
D: NA
J: TRBJ2-3
DNA: TGTGCCAGCAGTTTAAGGTCAGGGTCTAACACAGATACGCAGTATTTT
CDR3: CASSLRSGSNTDTQYF

size: NA
V: TRBV7-2
D: NA
J: TRBJ2-7
DNA: TGTGCCAGCAGCCGAGAAGATACCGTGGGCGAGCAGTACTTC
CDR3: CASSREDTVGEQYF

size: many
V: TRBV7-6
D: TRBD1
J: TRBJ1-1
DNA: TGTGCCAGCAGCCCCCCCAAGGCAGGGGGCACTGAAGCTTTCTTT
CDR3: CASSPPKAGGTEAFF

size: NA
V: TRBV4-1
D: NA
J: TRBJ2-2
DNA: TGCGCCACCCGAGAGGTGTGGAGGGGGAACACCGGGGAGCTGTTTTTT
CDR3: CATREVWRGNTGELFF

size: many
V: TRBV12-3/TRBV12-4
D: NA
J: TRBJ2-5
DNA: TGTGCCAGCAGTCCTTACGGGATTCAGTCCGGGGAGACCCAGTACTTC
CDR3: CASSPYGIQSGETQYF

size: NA
V: TRBV19
D: NA
J: TRBJ2-1
DNA: TGTGCCAGTAGTATGCCGGGGCAGACCCAATCCTACAATGAGCAGTTCTTC
CDR3: CASSMPGQTQSYNEQFF

size: few
V: TRBV5-1
D: NA
J: TRBJ2-3
DNA: TGCGCCAGCAGCTTGGAGGCCAGCTCTAGCACAGATACGCAGTATTTT
CDR3: CASSLEASSSTDTQYF

size: many
V: TRBV27
D: NA
J: TRBJ2-1
DNA: TGTGCCAGCAGCCCATATCGGAATGAGCAGTTCTTC
CDR3: CASSPYRNEQFF

size: few
V: TRBV4-1
D: NA
J: TRBJ2-3
DNA: TGCGCCAGCAGCCCCGCCCCGCCGAGGCCGGATACGCAGTATTTT
CDR3: CASSPAPPRPDTQYF

size: NA
V: TRBV5-6
D: NA
J: TRBJ1-2
DNA: TGTGCCAGCAGCTTGTTACCTGTCGGCGGCTACACCTTC
CDR3: CASSLLPVGGYTF

size: NA
V: TRBV27
D: NA
J: TRBJ2-5
DNA: TGTGCCAGCGGGACCAGTGTGGAGACCCAGTACTTC
CDR3: CASGTSVETQYF

size: once
V: TRBV20-1
D: NA
J: TRBJ2-6
DNA: TGCAGTGCTAGAGGGCAGGGAGACTCTGGGGCCAACGTCCTGACTTTC
CDR3: CSARGQGDSGANVLTF

size: many
V: TRBV3-1
D: NA
J: TRBJ2-5
DNA: TGTGCCAGCAGAGGGGGACCGGGAGGAGAGACCCAGTACTTC
CDR3: CASRGGPGGETQYF

size: few
V: TRBV7-9
D: TRBD1
J: TRBJ1-1
DNA: TGTGCCAGCAGCTTCCGGACAGGACCGCTCGTGCAGGACACTGAAGCTTTCTTT
CDR3: CASSFRTGPLVQDTEAFF

size: NA
V: TRBV9
D: NA
J: TRBJ1-1
DNA: TGTGCCAGCAACGCGGGGGGCGTGGGAACTGAAGCTTTCTTT
CDR3: CASNAGGVGTEAFF

size: few
V: TRBV4-3
D: NA
J: TRBJ1-2
DNA: TGCGCCAGCAGCCAAGATTTTGACCCCGCTTATGGCTACACCTTC
CDR3: CASSQDFDPAYGYTF

size: NA
V: TRBV6-1
D: NA
J: TRBJ2-3
DNA: TGTGCCAGCAGCCCCCCCCCGGGACGCCCGGGAGATACGCAGTATTTT
CDR3: CASSPPPGRPGDTQYF

size: NA
V: TRBV4-1
D: NA
J: TRBJ2-1
DNA: TGCGCCAGCAGCCAGATGAGAAGTATCCCTGCCAATGAGCAGTTCTTC
CDR3: CASSQMRSIPANEQFF

size: NA
V: TRBV5-1
D: TRBD2
J: TRBJ2-3
DNA: TGCGCCAGCAGCCCCGAGGGACTAGCGGGGCCCGGGACAGATACGCAGTATTTT
CDR3: CASSPEGLAGPGTDTQYF

size: few
V: TRBV6-1
D: NA
J: TRBJ2-2
DNA: TGTGCCAGCAGTGAAGGATTAGGCTCCACCGGGGAGCTGTTTTTT
CDR3: CASSEGLGSTGELFF

size: few
V: TRBV28
D: NA
J: TRBJ1-6
DNA: TGTGCCAGCAGTCACCAGACAGGAAAGGGGAACTCCTATAATTCACCCCTCCACTTT
CDR3: CASSHQTGKGNSYNSPLHF

size: once
V: TRBV12-3/TRBV12-4
D: TRBD1
J: TRBJ2-3
DNA: TGTGCCAGCAGTGGACAGGGGGCGGGTACGCAGTATTTT
CDR3: CASSGQGAGTQYF

size: NA
V: TRBV9
D: TRBD1
J: TRBJ2-3
DNA: TGTGCCAGCAGCACCCGGACAGGGGCGGTCACAGATACGCAGTATTTT
CDR3: CASSTRTGAVTDTQYF

size: NA
V: TRBV12-5
D: NA
J: TRBJ2-7
DNA: TGTGCTAGTGGTTTGCCCTCCTCCCGGGACACGGGCCAATTTATCTACGAGCAGTACTTC
CDR3: CASGLPSSRDTGQFIYEQYF

size: NA
V: TRBV11-2
D: NA
J: TRBJ1-2
DNA: TGTGCCAGCAGCTCCCAACAGGGACGCTATGGCTACACCTTC
CDR3: CASSSQQGRYGYTF

size: NA
V: TRBV5-1
D: NA
J: TRBJ2-1
DNA: TGCGCCAGCAGCCTGACGGTAGCGGACGGTAATGAGCAGTTCTTC
CDR3: CASSLTVADGNEQFF